The 4 T cell receptor beta chains below were found in one sample sequenced in a study of cytomegalovirus exposure and HLA in healthy donors. The primer mix had 60 Vbeta and 13 Jbeta primers. Only in-frame clones appear in the TCRdb table, and some are missing; sequencing was by immunoSEQ multiplex PCR. The repertoire consists of roughly 180,000 clones, with 84% occurring once and the leading ten covering about 4.9%. Sequencing was performed on PBMCs. All receptors derive from a girl aged 10 to 17 in good health and CMV-seropositive.

The chain has TRBV2 and TRBJ1-1; unclear D gene. In germline, CDR1 is SNHLY, CDR2 FYNNEI. This CDR3 comprises 13 residues. V lost 6 bases and J lost 3, with 11 bases in between. CDR3 nucleotides: TGTGCCAGCAGGACCTCACAGTACACTGAAGCTTTCTTT. Its translation is CASRTSQYTEAFF.

The chain employs TRBV13 and TRBJ2-7; D is unresolved. V lost 0 bases and J 0 bases, leaving 6 bases between the germline ends. The CDR3 totals 14 residues. From germline, CDR1 is PRHDT and CDR2 FYEKMQ (reference sequence). The CDR3 coding sequence is TGTGCCAGCAGCTTAGGGCAGAACTCCTACGAGCAGTACTTC. The encoded protein is CASSLGQNSYEQYF.

V is TRBV30 and J is TRBJ2-5; perhaps TRBD2 as D (5 bases). The CDR3 contains 11 residues. Germline CDR1 reads GTSNPN; CDR2 reads SVGIG (reference sequence). The ends were cut back, 0 bases at V and 11 bases at J, with 10 bases in the middle. CDR3 in amino acids: CAWSVPQRQYF. The CDR3 bases are TGTGCCTGGAGTGTACCCCAGCGGCAGTACTTC.

J is TRBJ2-3 and V is TRBV20-1, with D uncertain. V dropped 3 bases and J dropped 6 bases, with 7 bases sitting between them. CDR1 DFQATT and CDR2 SNEGSKA come from the germline V gene (reference sequence). The CDR3 is made up of 11 amino acids. CDR3 nucleotide sequence: TGCAGTGCTAGTGTCCCGGATACGCAGTATTTT. Its protein is CSASVPDTQYF.